These T cell receptor beta chains were read from a single sample in a study of post-analysis software for immune sequencing data. TCRdb re-called the PCR reads through MiXCR, storing one row per CDR3 protein. The data hold 600,000 to 750,000 distinct CDR3 sequences, with around 60% observed a single time. Input material: blood. The receptors come from a girl aged 2-10 years with multiple sclerosis. Both conserved end residues are part of each CDR3. The D gene is left open where the match is weak. Only part of the rows carry a size: once, few, many, or a class if the clone is expanded.

d_gene	j_gene	v_gene	abundance	CDR3nt	CDR3aa
.	TRBJ1-4	TRBV12-3/TRBV12-4	.	TGTGCCAGCAGAGAGACAGGTGGGGCGGAAAAACTGTTTTTT	CASRETGGAEKLFF
.	TRBJ1-5	TRBV27	few	TGTGCCAGCAGTTTTTCCCACGGGGATTATCAGCCCCAGCATTTT	CASSFSHGDYQPQHF
.	TRBJ1-2	TRBV3-1	few	TGTGCCAGCAGCCAAGGCAGGGAGGGTGGCTACACCTTC	CASSQGREGGYTF
.	TRBJ2-3	TRBV12-3/TRBV12-4	.	TGTGCCAGCACGCCGAACCAGTTTACCTCACAGGATACGCAGTATTTT	CASTPNQFTSQDTQYF
.	TRBJ1-2	TRBV20-1	.	TGCAGTGCTAGAGACGCGCGCTATGGCTACACCTTC	CSARDARYGYTF
.	TRBJ2-4	TRBV30	.	TGTGCCTGGAGTGACGCTAGGCTTCCGAACATTCAGTACTTC	CAWSDARLPNIQYF
.	TRBJ2-1	TRBV15	.	TGTGCCACCAGCAGAGCGATAACAGGGATAGAATACAATGAGCAGTTCTTC	CATSRAITGIEYNEQFF
TRBD1	TRBJ2-2	TRBV29-1	.	TGCAGCGGATGGGACAGGGTAGCCGGGGAGCTGTTTTTT	CSGWDRVAGELFF
.	TRBJ2-5	TRBV4-1	few	TGCGCCAGCAGCCAAGCGCAGGTTGGGGAGACCCAGTACTTC	CASSQAQVGETQYF
TRBD2	TRBJ2-3	TRBV29-1	.	TGCAGCGTTGAAGTAGGACTAGGTACAGATACGCAGTATTTT	CSVEVGLGTDTQYF
.	TRBJ2-1	TRBV20-1	.	TGCAGTGGAAGCGATAGCTCCTACAATGAGCAGTTCTTC	CSGSDSSYNEQFF
TRBD2	TRBJ2-1	TRBV12-3/TRBV12-4	.	TGTGCCAGCAGATTCGGACTAGCGGGAGCTAATGAGCAGTTCTTC	CASRFGLAGANEQFF
.	TRBJ1-1	TRBV7-8	few	TGTGCCAGCAGCTTCCGCCAAGTACAGGAAGCTTTCTTT	CASSFRQVQEAFF
.	TRBJ2-5	TRBV20-1	.	TGCAGTGCTAGAGATGGCAGGTCGACCCAGTACTTC	CSARDGRSTQYF
TRBD1	TRBJ2-1	TRBV5-1	.	TGCGCCAGCAGCTTGGGGGGACAGGGGGTCCACAATGAGCAGTTCTTC	CASSLGGQGVHNEQFF
.	TRBJ2-1	TRBV6-5	few	TGTGCCAGCAGACAGGGTTGTAATGAGCAGTTCTTC	CASRQGCNEQFF
TRBD2	TRBJ2-3	TRBV19	.	TGTGCCAGTACCCTAGCGGGGGGCCTCACAGATACGCAGTATTTT	CASTLAGGLTDTQYF
TRBD1	TRBJ2-6	TRBV5-1	.	TGCGCCAGCGCGGGACAGGCCTCTGGGGCCAACGTCCTGACTTTC	CASAGQASGANVLTF
.	TRBJ2-7	TRBV6-6	few	TGTGCCAGCAGTAGAGAGAGGAACTACGAGCAGTACTTC	CASSRERNYEQYF
.	TRBJ2-3	TRBV7-6	few	TGTGCCAGCAGCCCTGTTCCCGCAGATACGCAGTATTTT	CASSPVPADTQYF
TRBD2	TRBJ2-1	TRBV20-1	few	TGCAGTGCTATAGGACTAGCGGTACCGGGACGAAATGAGCAGTTCTTC	CSAIGLAVPGRNEQFF
TRBD1	TRBJ2-4	TRBV2	once	TGTGCCAGCCAGGGGGAAAACATTCAGTACTTC	CASQGENIQYF
TRBD2	TRBJ2-7	TRBV7-9	few	TGTGCCAGCAGCCCACGGGAGGCGCGGGAGCAGTACTTC	CASSPREAREQYF
.	TRBJ2-1	TRBV11-2	once	TGTGCCAGCAGCCCGGTACTAGGATGGGAATACAATGAGCAGTTCTTC	CASSPVLGWEYNEQFF
.	TRBJ1-5	TRBV28	.	TGTGCCAGCAGTTTGATTAACCAGGGGAGGAATCACAATCAGCCCCAGCATTTT	CASSLINQGRNHNQPQHF
.	TRBJ2-2	TRBV29-1	.	TGCAGCGCCCGGCGGCAGGGGTTAGGGGAGCTGTTTTTT	CSARRQGLGELFF
TRBD1	TRBJ1-2	TRBV5-1	.	TGCGCCAGCAGCTTGGTGCAGGGGGCTGGCTATGGCTACACCTTC	CASSLVQGAGYGYTF
.	TRBJ1-2	TRBV12-3/TRBV12-4	.	TGTGCCAGCAGCACTTACGTCAGCCGGTGGGGCTACACCTTC	CASSTYVSRWGYTF
.	TRBJ1-1	TRBV11-2	.	TGTGCCAGCAGCTTTTCGCGGGCGCTGAACACTGAAGCTTTCTTT	CASSFSRALNTEAFF
.	TRBJ2-3	TRBV5-6	few	TGTGCCAGCACCCCCGGGCGGGCCCTCACAGATACGCAGTATTTT	CASTPGRALTDTQYF
TRBD2	TRBJ2-5	TRBV4-2	many	TGTGCCAGCAGCCAAGATCGGGAGGGCCAAGAGACCCAGTACTTC	CASSQDREGQETQYF
.	TRBJ2-1	TRBV7-2	.	TGTGCCAGCAGCTTGAGGACGGGACGGGGTGATGAGCAGTTCTTC	CASSLRTGRGDEQFF
.	TRBJ2-3	TRBV6-4	.	TGTGCCAGCAGTGACTCTTGGGGGGCCACAGATACGCAGTATTTT	CASSDSWGATDTQYF